This record looks at one T cell receptor beta chain sequence and its context. Repertoires were generated with immunoSEQ multiplex PCR, while TCRdb's copy carries only in-frame clones and drops some. The repertoire has 300,000 or so clones, 88% of them found once; the top ten carry roughly 0.96%. This record comes from a study of cytomegalovirus exposure and HLA in healthy donors. Per the germline V gene, CDR1 is SGHRS and CDR2 is YFSETQ. The CDR3 has 15 residues. The trim removed 3 bases at V and 9 bases at J, leaving 13 bases unmatched. The chain combines TRBV5-1 with TRBJ2-7, with 9 positions matching TRBD2. The clonotype was recovered from a man younger than 40 in good health and CMV-seronegative. The specimen sequenced was PBMCs. CDR3 bases: TGCGCCAGCAGCTCAATAGCGGGGGCCCCTTTGGCGCAGTACTTC. Protein: CASSSIAGAPLAQYF.